Included here is one T cell receptor (beta chain) sequence, with context. The antigen is undetermined. The sample is drawn from a study of OX40 agonist ivuxolimab in advanced cancers. Study-level results: Circulating CD4+ and CD8+ T cells showed clonal expansion by week 6 at 0.1 to 3.0 mg/kg.

V shed 8 bases and J shed 0 bases, with 12 bases lying between them. Germline lookup yields CDR1 MNHEY and CDR2 SMNVEV (reference sequence). The CDR3 length is 14 residues. Using immunoSEQ multiplex PCR, the repertoire was profiled, and TCRdb retains in-frame clones only, with some absent. Seen here are tens of thousands of clones, 75% to 90% observed once, and the top ten hold over 11%. The V call is TRBV27, the J call TRBJ2-3; weak D call: TRBD1 (6 bases). The input for sequencing was CD4+ or CD8+ T cells sorted from blood, taken in a trial of the OX40 agonist ivuxolimab. This receptor was identified in an adult with an advanced solid tumor such as melanoma, head and neck, liver or kidney cancer. The CDR3 reads CASAWTASTDTQYF. CDR3 nucleotides: TGTGCCAGCGCATGGACAGCTAGCACAGATACGCAGTATTTT.